Shown below are 15 T cell receptor beta chains from a single sample sequenced in a study of blood T cell repertoires in COVID-19. Sequencing used immunoSEQ multiplex PCR; TCRdb keeps in-frame clones, though not all of them. Of approximately 270,000 clones detected, 84% appear once; the ten largest clones hold 15% to 19%. The specimen sequenced was peripheral blood. The source of these receptors is a person aged 70 to 79 with COVID-19, enrolled during active disease.

The chain couples TRBV15 to TRBJ1-2; D perhaps matches TRBD1 (6 bases). The CDR3 covers 13 residues. V was cut by 1 base and J by 8 bases, with 11 bases left in between. Germline lookup yields CDR1 LNHNV and CDR2 YYDKDF (reference sequence). CDR3 sequence: CATSRARGDGYTF. CDR3 DNA: TGTGCCACCAGCAGAGCCAGGGGTGACGGCTACACCTTC.

The V gene is TRBV7-9, the J gene TRBJ1-2; 7 bases fit TRBD1. Germline assignment: CDR1 SEHNR and CDR2 FQNEAQ (reference sequence). V shed 5 bases and J 8 bases; nucleotides not matched to a gene: 17. The CDR3 consists of 16 residues. CDR3 DNA sequence: TGTGCCAGCAGCCCTCGGACAGGACTCCTCTTTGGAGGCTACACCTTC. It is translated as CASSPRTGLLFGGYTF.

The chain links TRBV7-2 to TRBJ1-5; 7 bases line up with TRBD1. The J segment lost 4 bases and the V segment lost 4 bases, leaving 13 bases of the junction unmatched. This CDR3 spans 17 amino acids. Germline CDR1 is SGHTA and CDR2 is FQGNSA. Here the CDR3 reads CASSWDGQAWGNQPQHF. CDR3 coding DNA: TGTGCCAGCAGCTGGGACGGACAGGCCTGGGGAAATCAGCCCCAGCATTTT. Drawing the rest from reference TRBV7-2 and TRBJ1-5, the complete variable domain is GAGVSQSPSNKVTEKGKDVELRCDPISGHTALYWYRQSLGQGLEFLIYFQGNSAPDKSGLPSDRFSAERTGGSVSTLTIQRTQQEDSAVYLCASSWDGQAWGNQPQHFGDGTRLSIL.

V usage is TRBV19 and J usage is TRBJ1-2; a possible D gene is TRBD1 (5 bases). V lost 3 bases and J 6 bases, leaving 14 bases between the germline ends. CDR1 is LNHDA and CDR2 is SQIVND in the germline V gene (reference sequence). This CDR3 comprises 14 residues. Written as DNA, the CDR3 is TGTGCCAGTAGTATTTTGGACACACGGAATGGCTACACCTTC. Protein sequence: CASSILDTRNGYTF.

This chain joins TRBV23-1 and TRBJ2-1, with 9 nucleotides matching TRBD1. TRBV23-1 is known as an ORF, though its function is uncertain. CDR3 length equals 16 residues. V shed 0 bases and J 7 bases; nucleotides not matched to a gene: 7. CDR3 sequence (DNA): TGCGCCAGCAGTCAATCGCCGTTGACAGGGGGAAATGAGCAGTTCTTC. It encodes CASSQSPLTGGNEQFF.

The chain combines TRBV4-1 with TRBJ2-1, with 7 nucleotides matching TRBD1. This CDR3 is built from 15 residues. CDR1 and CDR2 (germline): MGHRA, YSYEKL. V was pared by 1 base and J by 7 bases, with 7 bases of the junction left unmatched. This CDR3 reads CASSQALTGSNEQFF. CDR3 coding DNA: TGCGCCAGCAGCCAAGCCCTGACAGGGTCAAATGAGCAGTTCTTC.

This rearrangement joins TRBV10-3 to TRBJ2-3; D is uncertain. Looked up from germline, CDR1 is ENHRY and CDR2 is SYGVKD. This CDR3 spans 13 amino acids. V was trimmed by 2 bases and J by 2 bases, leaving 5 bases between them. The DNA for the CDR3 is TGTGCCATCAGTGAGACTAACACAGATACGCAGTATTTT. Translation gives CAISETNTDTQYF.

The V call is TRBV6-5, the J call TRBJ1-6; no firm D call. The CDR3 contains 13 residues. V lost 7 bases to trimming and J lost 5 bases, with 9 bases between them. Germline assignment: CDR1 MNHEY and CDR2 SVGAGI. The CDR3 nucleotides read TGTGCCAGCAACTCCCTAAATAATTCACCCCTCCACTTT. This encodes CASNSLNNSPLHF.

V gene TRBV18 combines with J gene TRBJ2-5, with TRBD1 identical over 7 bases. The CDR3 is made up of 14 amino acids. From germline, CDR1 is KGHSH and CDR2 LQKENI. V was pared by 3 bases and J by 4 bases, with 5 bases of the junction left unmatched. Here the CDR3 DNA reads TGTGCCAGCTCACCTGCGACAGGGCTAGAGACCCAGTACTTC. As protein: CASSPATGLETQYF. The whole variable domain, remainder taken from reference TRBV18 and TRBJ2-5, is NAGVMQNPRHLVRRRGQEARLRCSPMKGHSHVYWYRQLPEEGLKFMVYLQKENIIDESGMPKERFSAEFPKEGPSILRIQQVVRGDSAAYFCASSPATGLETQYFGPGTRLLVL.

The V and J genes are TRBV6-5 and TRBJ1-2, with a possible D match to TRBD1 (6 bases). CDR3 length: 12 residues. The V end lost 6 bases, the J end lost 7 bases, and 12 bases lay between the germline ends. Germline values: CDR1 MNHEY, CDR2 SVGAGI. The CDR3 DNA is TGTGCCAGCAGACTACAGGGTGGTGGCTACACCTTC. Protein: CASRLQGGGYTF.

This clone was seen more than once but under ten times. The chain combines TRBV9 with TRBJ1-4; no firm D call. Trimming cost V 0 bases and J 4 bases, with 7 bases left between them. Looked up from germline, CDR1 is SGDLS and CDR2 is YYNGEE. CDR3 length: 14 amino acids. The CDR3 spells CASSVGGINEKLFF. The CDR3 coding sequence is TGTGCCAGCAGCGTAGGAGGAATTAATGAAAAACTGTTTTTT.

The chain links TRBV11-1 to TRBJ2-2, with D possibly being TRBD2 (5 bases). Trimming took 5 bases from V and 6 from J, leaving 13 bases between them. This CDR3 spans 14 amino acids. Germline V CDR1 and CDR2: SGHAT, FQDESV (reference sequence). The CDR3 DNA is TGTGCCAGCAGCCTAAAGGCGGGTTCCGGGGAGCTGTTTTTT. Translation: CASSLKAGSGELFF.

The chain joins TRBV5-6 to TRBJ1-5; TRBD1 agrees at 9 bases. Germline V gives CDR1 SGHDT, CDR2 YYEEEE. V lost 3 bases and J lost 2; bases outside the gene matches: 9. The CDR3 has 17 amino acids. CDR3 bases: TGTGCCAGCAGCTCGAGGACAGGGGTGTCCGGCAATCAGCCCCAGCATTTT. Residues: CASSSRTGVSGNQPQHF.

This sequence joins TRBV18 and TRBJ2-3; 7 nucleotides align to TRBD1. This CDR3 has 15 residues. In germline, CDR1 is KGHSH, CDR2 LQKENI. V trimming: 6 bases; J trimming: 2 bases; junction bases outside the gene matches: 8. CDR3 residues: CASSLRQGDTDTQYF. The CDR3 DNA follows: TGTGCCAGCTCCCTCAGACAGGGAGACACAGATACGCAGTATTTT.

The genes are TRBV9 and TRBJ2-1; TRBD2 matches at 7 bases. Trimming removed 1 base from V and 2 bases from J; junction bases left unmatched: 3. The CDR3 consists of 15 residues. Per germline, CDR1 SGDLS and CDR2 YYNGEE. The CDR3 here is CASSVRLAAYNEQFF. The CDR3 coding sequence is TGTGCCAGCAGCGTACGTCTAGCGGCCTACAATGAGCAGTTCTTC.